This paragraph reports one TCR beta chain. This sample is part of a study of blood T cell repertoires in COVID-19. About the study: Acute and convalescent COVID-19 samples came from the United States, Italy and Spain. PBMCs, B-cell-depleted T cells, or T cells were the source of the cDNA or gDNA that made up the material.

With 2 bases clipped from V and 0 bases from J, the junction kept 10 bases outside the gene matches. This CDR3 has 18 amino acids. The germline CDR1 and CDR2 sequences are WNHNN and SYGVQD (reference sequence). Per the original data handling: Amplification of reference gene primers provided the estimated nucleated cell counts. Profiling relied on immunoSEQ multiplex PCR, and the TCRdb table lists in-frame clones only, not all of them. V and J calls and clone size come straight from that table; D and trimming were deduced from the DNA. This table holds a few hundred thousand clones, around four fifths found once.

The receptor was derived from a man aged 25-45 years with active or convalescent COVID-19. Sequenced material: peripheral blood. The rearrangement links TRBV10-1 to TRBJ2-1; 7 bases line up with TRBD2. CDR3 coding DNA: TGCGCCAGCAGTGAGGTCCTAGCGGAGAGGATCTCCTACAATGAGCAGTTCTTC. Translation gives CASSEVLAERISYNEQFF.